This T cell receptor beta chain was identified in a study of blood T cells in healthy people across ages. A J-beta primer mix and a sample-barcoded 5' primer were used in a second PCR of about 6 to 12 cycles. Each cDNA molecule was tagged by a template-switch adaptor that had 12 random nucleotides. TCRdb passed the 5' RACE reads through MiXCR, listing each CDR3 protein once. The table has roughly 2 million distinct CDR3 sequences, 49% seen once. The germline CDR1 and CDR2 sequences are DFQATT and SNEGSKA (reference sequence). The length of the CDR3 is 12 residues. The specimen was blood. The rearrangement joins TRBV20-1 to TRBJ1-2, with 7 nucleotides matching TRBD1. The sequence was obtained from a woman in her thirties or forties in good health. The CDR3 nucleotides are TGCAGCACAGGGGCGCTTCGTAATAGCTACACCTTC. This codes for CSTGALRNSYTF.